This T cell receptor beta chain was obtained from a study of breast tumors, draining lymph nodes, adjacent tissues. Overall study findings and caveats: Compared with lymph nodes, tumors were less diverse; compared with nontumor tissue, more. Most tumor T cells seemingly derive from lymph node, then expand in tumor.

TCRdb reprocessed the multiplex PCR reads with MiXCR, giving one entry per CDR3 protein. The sample contains about 230,000 distinct CDR3 sequences, roughly 30% of which appear only once. Samples came from axillary lymph nodes draining the breast cancer. In regard to this clonotype: Its antigen remains unidentified.

Germline CDR1 is SNHLY and CDR2 is FYNNEI. Unmatched junction bases numbered 2, after V lost 11 bases and J lost 2 bases. This CDR3 contains 12 residues. What was sequenced was axillary lymph node tissue. The V call is TRBV2, the J call TRBJ2-5, with 10 bases fitting TRBD1. The sequence derives from a female donor with breast cancer. Some clones in this sample may be carry-over from other donors' samples. The CDR3 region is CAGTGAQETQYF. Here the CDR3 DNA reads TGTGCCGGGACAGGGGCACAAGAGACCCAGTACTTC.